This T cell receptor (beta chain) derives from a study of CD4 T cells in relation to SARS-CoV-2 and coronaviruses. Study-level information: After less than 11 days of antigen culture, PBMC TCR beta CDR3s were sequenced. Controls used an HIV-1 Nef peptide pool or no peptide. Findings and caveats of the study: The cross-reactivity analysis covered only spike protein, not other viral proteins.

The data were produced by immunoSEQ multiplex PCR, yet TCRdb's version contains in-frame clones alone and is incomplete. The profile shows 15,000 to 20,000 clones, approximately 81% of them singletons. Germline V gene sequence: CDR1 LNHDA, CDR2 SQIVND (reference sequence). The V and J ends lost 3 bases and 7 bases respectively, with 21 bases between them. The CDR3 is 16 residues long. Remarks on this clone: Its antigen is not identified.

Unexposed donor CD4+ T cells date from about 2011-2018, before the COVID-19 pandemic. The cells were cultured for about ten days before CD4+ T cells were isolated. Cells permitting, SARS-CoV-2 S/N and four cold-coronavirus spikes were tested on unexposed-donor CD4+ T cells. This receptor was taken from a human donor in good health. The sample comprised CD4+ T cells from PBMCs, cultured in vitro. The rearrangement links TRBV19 to TRBJ2-5; D is possibly TRBD2 (6 bases). DNA of the CDR3: TGTGCCAGTAGTATTCGGGGGACTCGGGGAGCCGGGACCCAGTACTTC. This gives the protein CASSIRGTRGAGTQYF.